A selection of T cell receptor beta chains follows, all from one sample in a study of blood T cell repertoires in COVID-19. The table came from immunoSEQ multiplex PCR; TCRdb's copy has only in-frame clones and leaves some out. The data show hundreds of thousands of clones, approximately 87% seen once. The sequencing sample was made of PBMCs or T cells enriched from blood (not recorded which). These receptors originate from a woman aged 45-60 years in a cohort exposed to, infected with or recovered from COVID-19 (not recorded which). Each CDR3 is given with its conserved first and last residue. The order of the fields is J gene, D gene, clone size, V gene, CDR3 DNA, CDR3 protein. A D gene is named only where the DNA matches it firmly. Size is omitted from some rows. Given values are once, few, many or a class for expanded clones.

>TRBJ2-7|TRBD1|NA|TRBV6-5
TGTGCCACCCTACGCCGGGACAGGGAATCCTACGAGCAGTACTTC
CATLRRDRESYEQYF
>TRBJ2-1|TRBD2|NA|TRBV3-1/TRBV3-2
TGTGCCAGCGGGGGGGCCTACAATGAGCAGTTCTTC
CASGGAYNEQFF
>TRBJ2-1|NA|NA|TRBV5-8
TGTGCCAGCAGCTTCCGCGAGACTAGGTACTACAATGAGCAGTTCTTC
CASSFRETRYYNEQFF
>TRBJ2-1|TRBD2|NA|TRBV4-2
TGTGCCAGCAGCCGGATTAGCGGGGGGGCCTTTAATGAGCAGTTCTTC
CASSRISGGAFNEQFF
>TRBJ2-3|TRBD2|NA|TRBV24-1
TGTGCCACCAGCGCGGGACTAGCGGGCACAGATACGCAGTATTTT
CATSAGLAGTDTQYF
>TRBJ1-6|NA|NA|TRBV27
TGTGCCAGCAGGGGGGGGGACCGAGGAAATTCACCCCTCCACTTT
CASRGGDRGNSPLHF
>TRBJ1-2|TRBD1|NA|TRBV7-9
TGTGCCAGCAGCCCTGCCGACAGGGAAAGGGGTGGCTACACCTTC
CASSPADRERGGYTF
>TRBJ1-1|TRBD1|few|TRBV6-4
TGTGCCAGCAGCTACCGGACAGGAGACACTGAAGCTTTCTTT
CASSYRTGDTEAFF
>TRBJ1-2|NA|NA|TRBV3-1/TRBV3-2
TGTGCCAGCAGCCAGATTACTTATGGCTACACCTTC
CASSQITYGYTF
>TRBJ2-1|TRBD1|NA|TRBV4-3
TGCGCCAGCAGCCAAGATCTCCAGGGGGCCGAGCAGTTCTTC
CASSQDLQGAEQFF
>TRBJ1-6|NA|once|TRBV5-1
TGCGCCAGCAGCATTGGGACTATGGGTAATTCACCCCTCCACTTT
CASSIGTMGNSPLHF
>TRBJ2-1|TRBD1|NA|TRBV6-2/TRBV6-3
TGTGCCAGCAGCCCGGGACAGGATTACAATGAGCAGTTCTTC
CASSPGQDYNEQFF
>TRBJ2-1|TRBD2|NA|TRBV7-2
TGTGCCAGCAGCTTAGAGGGAGGGTTTGGGTATGAGCAGTTCTTC
CASSLEGGFGYEQFF
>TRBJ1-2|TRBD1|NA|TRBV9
TGTGCCAGCAGCGGTGGACAGGGTCCTAACTATGGCTACACCTTC
CASSGGQGPNYGYTF
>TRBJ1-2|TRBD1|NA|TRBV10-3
TGTGCCATCAGTGGTACAGGGGGGGATGGCTACACCTTC
CAISGTGGDGYTF
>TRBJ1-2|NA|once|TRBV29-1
TGCAGCGTGCGGGGGGTAGGAAAGGGCTACACCTTC
CSVRGVGKGYTF
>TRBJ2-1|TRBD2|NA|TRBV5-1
TGCGCCAGCAGTATAGCGGGGGGGAATGAGCAGTTCTTC
CASSIAGGNEQFF